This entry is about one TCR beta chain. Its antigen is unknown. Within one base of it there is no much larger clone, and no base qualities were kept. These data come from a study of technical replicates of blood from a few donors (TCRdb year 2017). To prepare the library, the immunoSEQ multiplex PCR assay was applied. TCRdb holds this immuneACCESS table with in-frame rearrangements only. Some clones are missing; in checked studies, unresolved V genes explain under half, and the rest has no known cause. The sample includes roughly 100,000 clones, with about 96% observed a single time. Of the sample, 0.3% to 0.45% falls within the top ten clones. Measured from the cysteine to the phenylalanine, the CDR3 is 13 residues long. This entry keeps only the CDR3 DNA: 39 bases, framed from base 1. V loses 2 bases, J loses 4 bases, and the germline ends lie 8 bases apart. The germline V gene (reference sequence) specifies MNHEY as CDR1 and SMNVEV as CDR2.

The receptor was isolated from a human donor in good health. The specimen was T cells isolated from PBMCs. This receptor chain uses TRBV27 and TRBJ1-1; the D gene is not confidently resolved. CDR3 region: CASSLMGGTEAFF. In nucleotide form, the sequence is TGTGCCAGCAGTTTAATGGGAGGCACTGAAGCTTTCTTT.